Sequencing of this T cell receptor beta chain was carried out in a study of CD8+ T cells in alopecia areata. Extracted RNA was reverse transcribed, and the resulting cDNA served as sequencing template. TCRdb's table, derived via immunoSEQ multiplex PCR, lists solely in-frame clones and lacks some. The table includes about 200,000 clones, over 55% detected once. Germline V gene data show CDR1 as GTSNPN and CDR2 as SVGIG (reference sequence). This CDR3 spans 15 amino acids. The V and J ends lost 0 bases and 6 bases respectively, with 12 bases between them. Regarding this clone: Its matching antigen is unknown.

Study findings and constraints: Sequences from scalp samples also cover resident alphabeta T cells of normal skin. Among the top 100, expanded CD8+ clones, as well as scalp clonality, were significantly decreased by tofacitinib. Any link of baseline CD8+ expansion to response, resting on one nonresponder, remains uncertain.

Specified treatment: oral pan-JAK inhibitor, 5-10 mg twice daily. V is TRBV30 and J is TRBJ1-6; D is unresolved. The receptor was isolated from a human donor with alopecia areata. The source was CD4+ T cells sorted from blood, collected at week 24, from a patient treated with tofacitinib. CDR3 region: CAWSVLKGPNSPLHF. The CDR3 DNA reads as TGTGCCTGGAGTGTACTAAAGGGCCCTAATTCACCCCTCCACTTT.